Below are 10 T cell receptor beta chains sequenced from a single sample in a study of T-cell memory formation after mild COVID-19. TCRdb re-called the 5' RACE reads through MiXCR, storing one row per CDR3 protein. Among 300,000 to 400,000 distinct CDR3 sequences listed, around 30% were seen once. The sequencing input was PBMCs or a T cell subset sorted from them (not recorded which). The receptors here all came from an adult woman who had mild COVID-19 (a few samples of this study predate the infection). Cell type and time point are not known.

In this sample, this clonotype turned up many times. This chain uses TRBV3-1 with TRBJ2-4; 15 bases line up with TRBD2. CDR1 is LGHDT and CDR2 is YNNKEL in the germline V gene (reference sequence). Trimming took 4 bases from V and 1 from J; bases not matched to a gene: 5. This CDR3 is 18 amino acids long. CDR3 sequence reads: CASSRGTSGGTAKNIQYF. Written as DNA, the CDR3 is TGTGCCAGCAGCCGAGGGACTAGCGGGGGGACGGCCAAAAACATTCAGTACTTC. Drawing the rest from reference TRBV3-1 and TRBJ2-4, the complete variable domain is DTAVSQTPKYLVTQMGNDKSIKCEQNLGHDTMYWYKQDSKKFLKIMFSYNNKELIINETVPNRFSPKSPDKAHLNLHINSLELGDSAVYFCASSRGTSGGTAKNIQYFGAGTRLSVL.

This clonotype was picked up many times. This rearrangement joins TRBV9 to TRBJ2-7, with 8 bases lining up with TRBD2. The junction had 8 bases not matched to a gene; V was cut back by 1 base and J by 2 bases. The CDR3 spans 16 residues. Germline V gene data show CDR1 as SGDLS and CDR2 as YYNGEE. CDR3 DNA sequence: TGTGCCAGCAGCGTATGTTTACTAGCGGAGACCTACGAGCAGTACTTC. Its translation: CASSVCLLAETYEQYF.

The J gene is TRBJ2-7, the V gene TRBV5-5; TRBD2 matches at 9 bases. The CDR3 extends over 16 amino acids. CDR1 and CDR2 from the germline V gene are SGHKS and YYEKEE (reference sequence). Germline trimming cut 4 bases from V and 3 bases from J; bases unmatched to any gene: 11. The CDR3 here is CASSGVAGELLYEQYF. CDR3 DNA sequence: TGTGCCAGCAGCGGGGTAGCGGGAGAGCTACTCTACGAGCAGTACTTC.

This clonotype was found a few times. The chain combines TRBV12-3 or TRBV12-4 with TRBJ2-7; TRBD1 matches at 8 bases. V dropped 4 bases and J dropped 6; count of bases not matched to a gene: 8. The CDR3 contains 14 residues. CDR3 protein: CASSSGRGLAEQYF. The CDR3 DNA reads TGTGCCAGCAGTTCCGGCAGGGGGCTTGCCGAGCAGTACTTC.

This clonotype was counted between two and nine times. The rearrangement links TRBV7-6 to TRBJ2-7, with TRBD1 matching over 9 bases. Germline CDR1 is SGHVS and CDR2 is FNYEAQ. This CDR3 spans 17 amino acids. J lost 4 bases, V lost 5 bases, and 15 bases had no gene match. CDR3 protein: CASSLAPTRQGGYEQYF. CDR3 sequence (DNA): TGTGCCAGCAGCCTGGCTCCCACTAGACAGGGGGGATACGAGCAGTACTTC.

This clonotype was picked up a small number of times. J is TRBJ2-1 and V is TRBV29-1; perhaps TRBD2 as D (6 bases). The germline CDR1 and CDR2 sequences are SQVTM and ANQGSEA. With 7 bases removed from V and 8 bases from J, the gap between germline ends came to 24 bases. The CDR3 has 15 residues. The CDR3 DNA reads as TGCAGCGCCAGCAAGACTAGTGGGTACTTCGATGAGCAGTTCTTC. This gives the protein CSASKTSGYFDEQFF.

This clonotype was found a few times. The J gene is TRBJ2-1, the V gene TRBV7-3, with TRBD2 matching over 9 bases. With 6 bases clipped from V and 6 bases from J, the junction kept 9 bases outside the gene matches. The germline gives CDR1 SGHTA, CDR2 FQGTGA. The CDR3 totals 15 residues. This CDR3 reads CASRASGTDGNEQFF. The DNA for the CDR3 is TGTGCCAGCAGGGCTAGCGGGACTGACGGCAATGAGCAGTTCTTC.

This clonotype was observed many times. This rearrangement joins TRBV5-1 to TRBJ2-7; D perhaps matches TRBD2 (5 bases). This CDR3 has 12 residues. Deletions cut 6 bases from V and 0 bases from J, with 7 bases between. The germline V gene encodes CDR1 SGHRS and CDR2 YFSETQ. As DNA, the CDR3 is TGCGCCAGCAATCGGGACTCCTACGAGCAGTACTTC. Protein: CASNRDSYEQYF.

This clonotype was seen ten or more times. Germline and junction disagree at one end, which may indicate a read error. The rearrangement links TRBV7-2 to TRBJ2-3, with 7 bases identical to TRBD2. The CDR3 length is 13 residues. Germline CDR1 and CDR2: SGHTA and FQGNSA. Written as DNA, the CDR3 is TGCGCCAGCAGCTTGGGAGGGGCAGATACGCAGTATTTT. Protein sequence: CASSLGGADTQYF.

CDR3 nucleotides: TGTGCCACCAGCCGTCGGGGACAGGGCCGGGAGACCCAGTACTTC. It yields the protein CATSRRGQGRETQYF. The gene calls are TRBV15 and TRBJ2-5; TRBD1 aligns across 9 bases. V lost 5 bases to trimming and J lost 5 bases; unmatched junction nucleotides: 9. This CDR3 has 15 amino acids. In germline, CDR1 is LNHNV, CDR2 YYDKDF (reference sequence).